A selection of T cell receptor beta chains follows, all from one sample in a study of early T cells in non-severe SARS-CoV-2 infection. TCRdb ran MiXCR on the 5' RACE reads and lists one entry per CDR3 protein. The sample has 65,000 to 70,000 distinct CDR3 sequences, roughly 11% seen once. The sequencing sample was made of whole blood. The receptors shown here come from an adult who was a healthcare worker with PCR-confirmed SARS-CoV-2 infection or an uninfected control (not recorded which). Each CDR3 is given with its conserved first and last residue. The order of the fields is D gene, V gene, J gene, clone size, CDR3 protein, CDR3 DNA. D genes are given only for firm matches. Clone size is shown for a subset of rows, as once, few, many or a class of expanded clone.

-	TRBV7-9	TRBJ2-6	-	CASSLAGGSLSGANVLTF	TGTGCCAGCAGCTTAGCAGGGGGTTCCCTCTCTGGGGCCAACGTCCTGACTTTC
-	TRBV6-5	TRBJ1-6	few	CASSKNSRNSPLHF	TGTGCCAGCAGTAAAAACAGTCGAAATTCACCCCTCCACTTT
-	TRBV20-1	TRBJ2-3	-	CSARHGGASTDTQYF	TGCAGTGCTAGACATGGGGGGGCTAGCACAGATACGCAGTATTTT
TRBD2	TRBV5-1	TRBJ2-7	-	CASSPVPSGSYEQYF	TGCGCCAGCAGCCCCGTCCCTAGCGGGAGCTACGAGCAGTACTTC
TRBD2	TRBV11-2	TRBJ2-7	many	CASSLVTSGNYEQYF	TGTGCCAGCAGCTTGGTGACTAGCGGAAATTACGAGCAGTACTTC
-	TRBV12-3/TRBV12-4	TRBJ2-3	few	CASSSRRGADTQYF	TGTGCCAGCAGTTCCAGGCGGGGAGCAGATACGCAGTATTTT
-	TRBV20-1	TRBJ2-7	-	CSAANRAAYEQYF	TGCAGTGCCGCAAACAGGGCCGCCTACGAGCAGTACTTC
-	TRBV12-3/TRBV12-4	TRBJ2-3	many	CASSRRDTQYF	TGTGCCAGCAGTCGGAGAGATACGCAGTATTTT
-	TRBV27	TRBJ2-7	-	CASSFGLLANEQYF	TGTGCCAGCAGTTTCGGGCTATTGGCGAACGAGCAGTACTTC
TRBD1	TRBV5-6	TRBJ1-1	-	CASADTGVALNTEAFF	TGTGCCAGCGCCGATACAGGGGTGGCCCTTAACACTGAAGCTTTCTTT
-	TRBV18	TRBJ1-5	-	CASSPGENQPQHF	TGTGCCAGCTCACCAGGGGAAAATCAGCCCCAGCATTTT
-	TRBV20-1	TRBJ2-7	few	CSARGAPDYEQYF	TGCAGTGCTAGAGGCGCCCCGGATTACGAGCAGTACTTC
TRBD2	TRBV9	TRBJ2-3	-	CASSVEGGRYTDTQYF	TGTGCCAGCAGCGTAGAGGGCGGGAGGTACACAGATACGCAGTATTTT
-	TRBV7-9	TRBJ1-4	few	CASSPALRGYEKLFF	TGTGCCAGCAGCCCAGCGCTGCGGGGGTATGAAAAACTGTTTTTT
TRBD1	TRBV3-1	TRBJ1-2	few	CASSHLDREGSYGYTF	TGTGCCAGCAGCCATCTGGACAGGGAAGGTTCTTATGGCTACACCTTC
-	TRBV11-2	TRBJ1-6	many	CASSLPESPLHF	TGTGCCAGCAGCTTACCCGAGTCACCCCTCCACTTT
TRBD1	TRBV6-2/TRBV6-3	TRBJ2-3	-	CASRKTGFPTDTQYF	TGTGCCAGCAGGAAGACAGGGTTTCCGACAGATACGCAGTATTTT
TRBD1	TRBV5-4	TRBJ2-5	many	CASSWGQGIRETQYF	TGTGCCAGCAGCTGGGGACAGGGGATTCGAGAGACCCAGTACTTC
-	TRBV6-2/TRBV6-3	TRBJ2-7	-	CASSYVGEQYF	TGTGCCAGCAGTTACGTCGGCGAGCAGTACTTC
-	TRBV20-1	TRBJ2-1	many	CSASTWRSYNEQFF	TGCAGTGCTAGTACATGGAGGTCCTACAATGAGCAGTTCTTC
TRBD1	TRBV25-1	TRBJ1-2	many	CASSAQGTGYYTF	TGTGCCAGCAGTGCCCAAGGGACAGGCTACTACACCTTC
-	TRBV11-2	TRBJ1-1	-	CASSSQGVGAFF	TGTGCCAGCAGTTCACAGGGAGTAGGAGCTTTCTTT
-	TRBV30	TRBJ2-3	many	CAWATLTGDTQYF	TGTGCCTGGGCCACCCTAACGGGAGATACGCAGTATTTT
-	TRBV28	TRBJ2-7	few	CDNQVIPYEQYF	TGTGACAACCAGGTAATTCCCTACGAGCAGTACTTC
TRBD2	TRBV20-1	TRBJ2-1	many	CSASLAGGYEQFF	TGCAGTGCTTCCTTAGCGGGAGGGTATGAGCAGTTCTTC
-	TRBV9	TRBJ2-5	many	CASSVDSPGETQYF	TGTGCCAGCAGCGTAGACAGCCCCGGGGAGACCCAGTACTTC
TRBD1	TRBV10-3	TRBJ2-7	many	CATGPGQGSYEQYF	TGTGCCACAGGGCCGGGACAGGGCTCCTACGAGCAGTACTTC
-	TRBV28	TRBJ1-1	few	CASSFPPGEAFF	TGTGCCAGCAGTTTTCCCCCCGGGGAAGCTTTCTTT